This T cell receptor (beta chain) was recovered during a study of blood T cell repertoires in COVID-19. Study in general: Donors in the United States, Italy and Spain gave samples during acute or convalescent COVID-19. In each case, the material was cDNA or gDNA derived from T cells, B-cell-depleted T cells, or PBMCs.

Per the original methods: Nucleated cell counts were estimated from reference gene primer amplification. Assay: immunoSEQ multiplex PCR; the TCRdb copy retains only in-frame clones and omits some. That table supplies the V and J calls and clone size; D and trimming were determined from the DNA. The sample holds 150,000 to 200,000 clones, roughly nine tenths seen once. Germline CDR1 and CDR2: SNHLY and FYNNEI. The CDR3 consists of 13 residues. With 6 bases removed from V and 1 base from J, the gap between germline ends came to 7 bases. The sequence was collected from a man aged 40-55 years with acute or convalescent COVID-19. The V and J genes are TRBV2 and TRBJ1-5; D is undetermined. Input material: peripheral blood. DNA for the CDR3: TGTGCCAGCAGAGACGGGAGCAATCAGCCCCAGCATTTT. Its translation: CASRDGSNQPQHF.